This T cell receptor beta chain came from a study of T cells in Graves' hyperthyroidism and ophthalmopathy (dated 2019 in TCRdb). Describing the broader study: Peripheral blood was sampled at the time of initial diagnosis, prior to any treatment. To identify TCR V-J signatures that set the groups apart, the researchers used a discovery cohort of more than 95 patients, made up of some 41 with Graves' ophthalmopathy and some 60 with stable Graves' hyperthyroidism. Whether ophthalmopathy could be predicted prospectively was tested in an independent validation cohort made up of 18 to 20 hyperthyroidism patients plus 17 patients who later progressed to ophthalmopathy. The 75 to 100 discovery patients were divided at random into training and test sets in a 7:3 ratio. Thyroid tissue and blood T-cell repertoires from about 6 Graves' hyperthyroidism patients were also compared in the study. After blood sampling, hyperthyroidism patients were treated with methimazole at a starting dose of 30 mg daily, and ophthalmopathy patients were treated with high-dose intravenous methylprednisolone. According to the paper, TCR Vbeta CDR3 sequencing was carried out on about 140 peripheral blood samples, which came from some 41 ophthalmopathy, approximately 78 hyperthyroidism and some 17 progressor patients. What the authors observed across the whole study: In validation, the model predicted progression to ophthalmopathy a median of about 5.9 months before onset, with approximately 68% sensitivity and 72.22% specificity. Most expanded thyroid clonotypes (frequency above 0.001) were also detected in blood, a finding suggesting that blood repertoires may reflect thyroid immune responses. Sample size was not statistically predetermined, and investigators were not blinded to group allocation. A 13 V-J signature model separated ophthalmopathy from stable hyperthyroidism, with approximately 87% sensitivity and approximately 81% specificity in cross-validation and 80%/75% in testing.

The CDR3 numbers 14 residues from cysteine through phenylalanine. The DNA shown is the 42-base CDR3, in frame from base 1. From the germline V gene, CDR1 is MNHNS and CDR2 is SASEGT. Trimming accounts for 6 bases at V and 1 base at J, while the number of junction bases matched to no gene is 5. The TCR beta CDR3 regions were amplified from RNA transcripts. A first-round RT-PCR of the TCR CDR3 used the HTBI primer set with the Qiagen OneStep RT-PCR kit. A second multiplex PCR round built the libraries, followed by size selection and purification. Libraries were sequenced paired-end with 100 bp reads on an Illumina HiSeq2000. On the study's bioinformatics: SOAPnuke was used to process the raw data, throwing out any read that contained adapters or uncalled bases, had a mean Phred below 15, or lacked an exact constant-primer or identifier match. High-quality paired reads were merged with COPE v1.2.5, and unique nucleotide sequences were defined as clonotypes. Clonotypes were aligned to IMGT TRBV, TRBD and TRBJ reference segments using MiTCR v1.1. Only V-J combinations with frequency above 0.0001, covering 99.2% of repertoires, were analysed. A TCS score was defined as the ratio of F50 (clonal expansion) to E x V (chaos), with BLOSUM62-based TCRdist applied between CDR3 peptides within each V-J. Welch's t-statistics and random forest reduced around 510 V-J features to about 12, which were used in a naive Bayes classifier (R e1071). Through fastp at Q25 and MiXCR, TCRdb rebuilt clones from the public reads, retaining in-frame beta chains. Identical CDR3 proteins give one entry, which carries the most common genes and DNA. These V and J calls rely on TCRdb rather than the paper's analysis. The sample table shows 410,000 or so distinct CDR3 sequences, and 14% to 15% are seen once. The ten most abundant clones make up less than 15% of the sample.

Moderately to severely active disease, a Clinical Activity Score of at least 3, a NOSPECS grade of at least 4, and a duration under 3 months were present in ophthalmopathy patients. Any patient with an uncontrolled infection, another autoimmune disease, pregnancy or lactation was excluded. Diagnoses were based on clinical symptoms, serum thyroxine and TRAb, thyroid ultrasound and orbital computed tomography. PBMCs were separated from roughly 10 ml of fresh peripheral blood using Ficoll-Paque density gradient centrifugation. Total RNA was extracted using Trizol reagent, and RNA quality was assessed on an Agilent 2100 Bioanalyzer. With respect to this clonotype: Its target antigen remains unknown. The record has no base qualities; no much larger clone is one base away.

The rearranged segments are TRBV6-1 and TRBJ1-1, with 7 bases aligning to TRBD1. The receptor was derived from a young man with Graves' ophthalmopathy. Sequences were obtained from blood. Read as DNA, the sequence is TGTGCCAGCAGGATGGGACAGCAGAACACTGAAGCTTTCTTT. Translated, it reads CASRMGQQNTEAFF.